The 16 T cell receptor beta chains below all came from one sample that was sequenced in a study of spatial heterogeneity in lung cancer. No antigens are known for them. The study, taken as a whole, reports: It was found that expanded intratumoral alpha and beta TCR counts tracked tumor mutation counts.

Time point noted: sample taken at primary tumor resection. TCRdb independently ran MiXCR on the 5' RACE reads; one entry per CDR3 protein. The table records about 3,000 distinct CDR3 sequences, 15% to 20% of them present only once. The input for sequencing was lung tumor tissue, taken at surgery. The origin of the receptors is a male donor with early-stage non-small cell lung cancer.

Judged by abundance, this clonotype is medium-sized. The chain employs TRBV5-1 and TRBJ2-1; TRBD1 matches at 8 bases. Germline V CDR1 and CDR2: SGHRS, YFSETQ. The CDR3 sequence is 16 residues long. V gave up 3 bases and J gave up 6 bases; unmatched junction bases: 11. DNA of the CDR3: TGCGCCAGCAGCTCAGGTAGGACGGACAGGGCCAATGAGCAGTTCTTC. It specifies CASSSGRTDRANEQFF.

This chain connects TRBV3-1 to TRBJ2-7; D remains unclear. V was cut by 1 base and J by 0 bases, with 7 bases left in between. Germline V gives CDR1 LGHDT, CDR2 YNNKEL (reference sequence). The CDR3 loop spans 14 amino acids. This CDR3 reads CASSQVGSSYEQYF. In DNA form, the CDR3 reads TGTGCCAGCAGCCAAGTAGGCTCCTCCTACGAGCAGTACTTC.

In its sample, this clonotype is medium-sized. The rearrangement uses TRBV19 and TRBJ2-1, with TRBD2 as a possible D gene (6 bases). The V gene's germline CDR1 is LNHDA and CDR2 SQIVND (reference sequence). Trimming took 7 bases from V and 0 from J, leaving 13 bases between them. The CDR3 totals 15 residues. Here the CDR3 reads CASTGGAGSYNEQFF. In nucleotides, the CDR3 is TGTGCCAGTACCGGGGGTGCGGGCTCCTACAATGAGCAGTTCTTC.

This clonotype appeared many times. The rearrangement joins TRBV2 to TRBJ2-7; D may correspond to TRBD1 or TRBD2 (5 bases each). CDR1 and CDR2 (germline): SNHLY, FYNNEI. This CDR3 contains 13 residues. With 1 base removed from V and 6 bases from J, the gap between germline ends came to 10 bases. The CDR3, as DNA: TGTGCCAGCAGTGAAGGGGGGTCTTCCGAGCAGTACTTC. Protein product: CASSEGGSSEQYF.

This clonotype was seen more than once but under ten times. This rearrangement joins TRBV2 to TRBJ2-5; 11 bases agree with TRBD1. Losses at the gene ends were 7 bases for V and 4 bases for J; bases not matched to a gene: 8. Germline V gene data show CDR1 as SNHLY and CDR2 as FYNNEI. This CDR3 has 15 residues. This chain's CDR3 is CASTGQGANGETQYF. The CDR3 nucleotides are TGTGCCAGCACCGGACAGGGGGCGAACGGAGAGACCCAGTACTTC.

This clonotype was seen a handful of times. The J gene is TRBJ2-3, the V gene TRBV28; tentative D call: TRBD2 (5 bases). Germline V lookup: CDR1 MDHEN, CDR2 SYDVKM. This CDR3 spans 13 amino acids. Trimming took off 8 bases at V and 0 bases at J, with 9 bases between the two ends. The CDR3: CASWQRSTDTQYF. The CDR3 coding sequence is TGTGCCAGCTGGCAGCGGAGCACAGATACGCAGTATTTT.

This clonotype was counted a few times. This CDR3 is CASSRTGTSGANVLTF. DNA for the CDR3: TGTGCCAGCAGCCGGACTGGGACCTCTGGGGCCAACGTCCTGACTTTC. The chain links TRBV11-2 to TRBJ2-6; D is tentatively TRBD1 or TRBD2 (5 bases each). This CDR3 is built from 16 residues. V lost 5 bases, J lost 0 bases, and 11 bases lay in between. Germline V gene lookup returns CDR1 SGHAT and CDR2 FQNNGV. Drawing the rest from reference TRBV11-2 and TRBJ2-6, the complete variable domain is EAGVAQSPRYKIIEKRQSVAFWCNPISGHATLYWYQQILGQGPKLLIQFQNNGVVDDSQLPKDRFSAERLKGVDSTLKIQPAKLEDSAVYLCASSRTGTSGANVLTFGAGSRLTVL.

This clonotype was recorded many times. V and J are TRBV11-2 and TRBJ2-7, with 11 bases aligning to TRBD2. In germline, CDR1 is SGHAT, CDR2 FQNNGV. Unmatched junction bases numbered 5, after V lost 5 bases and J lost 2 bases. The CDR3 is made up of 15 amino acids. CDR3 DNA: TGTGCCAGCAGCCAGACTAGCGGGGATGCCTACGAGCAGTACTTC. Residues: CASSQTSGDAYEQYF.

V usage is TRBV4-3 and J usage is TRBJ2-7; TRBD1 agrees at 8 bases. The V gene's germline CDR1 is LGHNA and CDR2 YSLEER. The CDR3 has 16 amino acids. Trimming cost V 0 bases and J 3 bases; bases outside gene matches: 7. CDR3 DNA sequence: TGCGCCAGCAGCCAAGACCCCGGGACAGGTTACTACGAGCAGTACTTC. As protein: CASSQDPGTGYYEQYF.

In its sample, this clonotype is medium-sized. The CDR3 DNA reads TGCGCCAGCAGCCACCAAACCGGGACTAGCGGGACTTTTTCCTCTGGCGAGCAGTACTTC. Residues: CASSHQTGTSGTFSSGEQYF. This chain links TRBV4-1 with TRBJ2-7, with TRBD2 matching 13 bases. Germline V gene sequence: CDR1 MGHRA, CDR2 YSYEKL. The CDR3 runs to 20 residues. Unmatched junction bases numbered 20, after V lost 3 bases and J lost 6 bases.

This clonotype was observed a handful of times. V gene TRBV19 combines with J gene TRBJ2-3; 7 positions agree with TRBD1. Germline V gene sequence: CDR1 LNHDA, CDR2 SQIVND (reference sequence). The CDR3 is 14 residues long. The trim removed 4 bases at V and 0 bases at J, leaving 1 base unmatched. In DNA form, the CDR3 reads TGTGCCAGTAGTACACAGGGGAGCACAGATACGCAGTATTTT. Translated, it gives CASSTQGSTDTQYF.

By sample share, this clonotype is medium-sized. This chain joins TRBV5-1 and TRBJ1-5, with D tentatively TRBD1 (6 bases). From germline, CDR1 is SGHRS and CDR2 YFSETQ. The CDR3 sequence is 15 residues long. V was pared by 4 bases and J by 3 bases, with 14 bases between. The CDR3 is CASSPGTNPNQPQHF. For the CDR3, the DNA is TGCGCCAGCAGCCCCGGGACAAACCCCAATCAGCCCCAGCATTTT.

By sample share, this clonotype is medium-sized. CDR3 loop: CASRLLAGASDTQYF. CDR3 nucleotides: TGTGCCAGCAGGCTACTAGCGGGAGCCTCAGATACGCAGTATTTT. The chain recombines TRBV3-1 with TRBJ2-3; 11 bases are shared with TRBD2. The V gene end was trimmed by 6 bases and the J gene end by 4 bases; junction bases not matched to a gene: 6. The CDR3 sequence is 15 residues long. Germline CDR1 LGHDT, CDR2 YNNKEL (reference sequence).

This clonotype rates as large. The chain employs TRBV7-9 and TRBJ2-5; no clear D. The CDR3 is 15 amino acids. Looked up from germline, CDR1 is SEHNR and CDR2 is FQNEAQ (reference sequence). The V and J ends lost 5 bases and 2 bases respectively, with 15 bases between them. The DNA of the CDR3 is TGTGCCAGCAGCACCTGGGCCATGGGGCAAGAGACCCAGTACTTC. Amino acids: CASSTWAMGQETQYF.

Within the sample, this clonotype is medium-sized. The chain carries TRBV6-5 and TRBJ2-5; TRBD2 aligns across 7 bases. Germline V lookup: CDR1 MNHEY, CDR2 SVGAGI. With 3 bases clipped from V and 5 bases from J, the junction kept 9 bases outside the gene matches. The CDR3 sequence is 15 residues long. The CDR3 DNA reads as TGTGCCAGCAGTTATCTGGGGGGGAGTGAGGAGACCCAGTACTTC. Amino acids: CASSYLGGSEETQYF.

This clonotype was counted between two and nine times. The gene calls are TRBV4-2 and TRBJ2-2; 14 bases are shared with TRBD2. The CDR3 runs to 18 residues. Losses at the gene ends were 3 bases for V and 4 bases for J; bases not matched to a gene: 7. Germline V gene data show CDR1 as LGHNA and CDR2 as YNFKEQ. The CDR3 sequence: CASSQRGLAGESTGELFF. CDR3 bases: TGTGCCAGCAGCCAGCGGGGACTAGCGGGAGAGAGCACCGGGGAGCTGTTTTTT.